The 18 T cell receptor beta chains reported below all come from one sample, sequenced in a study of blood T cell repertoires in COVID-19. This table comes from immunoSEQ multiplex PCR, and its TCRdb copy is limited to in-frame clones, with some not included. Among 130,000 to 150,000 clones, about 80% were seen once, and the ten largest hold around 3.1%. Material: peripheral blood. These receptors originate from a woman of 80 years or more with acute or convalescent COVID-19.

This chain joins TRBV28 and TRBJ1-1, with D possibly being TRBD1 (5 bases). Germline V gives CDR1 MDHEN, CDR2 SYDVKM. V lost 5 bases and J lost 4, with 11 bases in between. This CDR3 is 13 amino acids long. The chain's CDR3 is CASSRDRGTEAFF. As DNA, the CDR3 is TGTGCCAGCAGTCGAGACAGAGGCACTGAAGCTTTCTTT.

The chain uses TRBV29-1 and TRBJ1-2, with D maybe TRBD1 (5 bases). CDR1 SQVTM and CDR2 ANQGSEA come from the germline V gene. This CDR3 has 11 residues. V was shortened by 1 base and J by 10 bases, with 10 bases between the two germline ends. In DNA form, the CDR3 reads TGCAGCGTTGAAGTCTGGGACTTCTACACCTTC. Amino acid sequence: CSVEVWDFYTF. The variable domain in full, with the rest retrieved from reference TRBV29-1 and TRBJ1-2, is SAVISQKPSRDICQRGTSLTIQCQVDSQVTMMFWYRQQPGQSLTLIATANQGSEATYESGFVIDKFPISRPNLTFSTLTVSNMSPEDSSIYLCSVEVWDFYTFGSGTRLTVV.

The J gene is TRBJ2-2, the V gene TRBV5-5; 7 nucleotides agree with TRBD1. This CDR3 comprises 13 residues. Germline-derived CDR1 and CDR2 are SGHKS and YYEKEE (reference sequence). J gave up 7 bases and V 4 bases, and 4 bases lay outside the gene matches. CDR3 region: CASSIQGNGELFF. CDR3 bases: TGTGCCAGCAGCATACAGGGGAACGGGGAGCTGTTTTTT.

The V and J genes are TRBV5-4 and TRBJ2-2; D is perhaps TRBD1 (5 bases). The germline V gene encodes CDR1 SGHNT and CDR2 YYREEE (reference sequence). Deletions cut 2 bases from V and 6 bases from J, with 11 bases between. CDR3 size: 14 residues. The CDR3, as DNA: TGTGCCAGCAGCTTTGATCAGGGCGCCGGGGAGCTGTTTTTT. Translating gives CASSFDQGAGELFF. The full variable domain, with the rest looked up from reference TRBV5-4 and TRBJ2-2, is ETGVTQSPTHLIKTRGQQVTLRCSSQSGHNTVSWYQQALGQGPQFIFQYYREEENGRGNFPPRFSGLQFPNYSSELNVNALELDDSALYLCASSFDQGAGELFFGEGSRLTVL.

The chain has TRBV27 and TRBJ2-7; 10 bases fit TRBD1. V gave up 5 bases and J gave up 4 bases; unmatched junction bases: 8. From germline, CDR1 is MNHEY and CDR2 SMNVEV (reference sequence). The CDR3 is 15 amino acids. The CDR3 is CASSLQPGQGYEQYF. In DNA form, the CDR3 reads TGTGCCAGCAGTCTCCAGCCGGGACAGGGGTACGAGCAGTACTTC.

The J gene is TRBJ2-5, the V gene TRBV3-1 (or the pseudogene TRBV3-2); 12 nucleotides align to TRBD2. Trimming took 2 bases from V and 5 from J; bases not matched to a gene: 3. From germline, CDR1 is LGHDT and CDR2 YNNKEL (reference sequence). CDR3 length: 15 amino acids. In nucleotides, the CDR3 is TGTGCCAGCAGCCAACTAGCGGGGGGGCCGGAGACCCAGTACTTC. It codes for CASSQLAGGPETQYF.

V and J are TRBV5-8 and TRBJ1-2; a possible D gene is TRBD1 (6 bases). With 0 bases removed from V and 3 bases from J, the gap between germline ends came to 18 bases. The CDR3 runs 17 residues. Germline CDR1 SGHTS, CDR2 YDEGEE. The CDR3 DNA is TGTGCCAGCAGCTTGGCTGGGGGCTTTGGGGCCTACTATGGCTACACCTTC. Translated: CASSLAGGFGAYYGYTF.

The chain uses TRBV3-1 (or the pseudogene TRBV3-2) and TRBJ1-4, with a tentative D call TRBD1 (5 bases). CDR1 is LGHDT, CDR2 YNNKEL, per germline (reference sequence). CDR3 length: 17 amino acids. V lost 1 base and J 2 bases, leaving 14 bases between the germline ends. The DNA of the CDR3 is TGTGCCAGCAGCCAAGGAGTTTTGGGGGGGACTAATGAAAAACTGTTTTTT. This sequence encodes CASSQGVLGGTNEKLFF.

The rearrangement uses TRBV10-3 and TRBJ2-7; 10 bases line up with TRBD2. V gave up 6 bases and J gave up 4 bases; unmatched junction bases: 6. Germline V gene lookup returns CDR1 ENHRY and CDR2 SYGVKD. The CDR3 runs 14 residues. The CDR3 DNA is TGTGCCATCAGGCCCGGGACTAGCGAGTACGAGCAGTACTTC. Its translation: CAIRPGTSEYEQYF.

In DNA form, the CDR3 reads TGTGCCACCAGTGATGCACAGGGGTATGGCTACACCTTC. Encoded protein: CATSDAQGYGYTF. The genes are TRBV24-1 and TRBJ1-2; 7 nucleotides align to TRBD1. Germline assignment: CDR1 KGHDR and CDR2 SFDVKD. This CDR3 has 13 residues. V was clipped by 3 bases and J by 5 bases; unmatched bases: 2.

The J gene is TRBJ1-5, the V gene TRBV4-1; D remains unclear. V was pared by 1 base and J by 6 bases, with 7 bases between. Germline V gene data show CDR1 as MGHRA and CDR2 as YSYEKL. This CDR3 has 13 amino acids. DNA for the CDR3: TGCGCCAGCAGCCAAGCTAAACTTCAGCCCCAGCATTTT. This gives the protein CASSQAKLQPQHF.

This chain uses TRBV4-2 with TRBJ2-5; TRBD1 might be the D (5 bases). V dropped 1 base and J dropped 4 bases, with 10 bases sitting between them. Per the germline V gene, CDR1 is LGHNA and CDR2 is YNFKEQ. There are 14 residues in the CDR3. CDR3 DNA: TGTGCCAGCAGCCAAGTAGGGGTTTCAGAGACCCAGTACTTC. It is translated as CASSQVGVSETQYF.

The CDR3 reads CASSYPGTGSEKLFF. CDR3 bases: TGTGCCAGCAGCTACCCCGGGACAGGGAGTGAAAAACTGTTTTTT. This chain joins TRBV7-2 and TRBJ1-4; 9 nucleotides align to TRBD1. CDR3 size: 15 residues. Germline CDR1 reads SGHTA; CDR2 reads FQGNSA. Losses at the gene ends were 4 bases for V and 7 bases for J; bases not matched to a gene: 7.

The CDR3 sequence: CASSEALGTTTRSPLHF. DNA for the CDR3: TGTGCCAGCAGTGAAGCGCTTGGGACAACTACACGTTCACCCCTCCACTTT. The rearrangement uses TRBV2 and TRBJ1-6; D perhaps matches TRBD1 (6 bases). Germline assignment: CDR1 SNHLY and CDR2 FYNNEI. This CDR3 is 17 amino acids long. Trimming stripped 0 bases from V and 9 bases from J, with 18 bases between.

V usage is TRBV7-9 and J usage is TRBJ1-3, with 9 bases matching TRBD1. Germline lookup yields CDR1 SEHNR and CDR2 FQNEAQ (reference sequence). CDR3 length: 15 residues. Trimming removed 6 bases from V and 2 bases from J; junction bases left unmatched: 5. CDR3 amino acids: CASRLDRGTGNTIYF. The CDR3 DNA is TGTGCCAGCAGACTGGACAGGGGAACTGGAAACACCATATATTTT. Based on the CDR3 plus reference TRBV7-9 and TRBJ1-3, the full variable domain is DTGVSQNPRHKITKRGQNVTFRCDPISEHNRLYWYRQTLGQGPEFLTYFQNEAQLEKSRLLSDRFSAERPKGSFSTLEIQRTEQGDSAMYLCASRLDRGTGNTIYFGEGSWLTVV.

Notes on this clone: The same CDR3 also results from other DNA sequences found in this sample. The chain employs TRBV6-5 and TRBJ1-5; 11 bases are a match to TRBD1. CDR3 length equals 14 residues. Germline CDR1 MNHEY, CDR2 SVGAGI. The V and J ends lost 8 bases and 1 base, in that order; junction bases with no gene match: 1. CDR3 residues: CASWDRGSNQPQHF. The CDR3, as DNA: TGTGCCAGCTGGGACAGGGGGAGCAATCAGCCCCAGCATTTT.

The chain uses TRBV11-3 and TRBJ2-5; D not certain. From germline, CDR1 is SGHNT and CDR2 YENEEA. V shed 0 bases and J shed 7 bases, with 3 bases lying between them. The CDR3 extends over 11 amino acids. The CDR3 spells CASSLDGTQYF. For the CDR3, the DNA is TGTGCCAGCAGCTTAGACGGGACCCAGTACTTC.

This clone has only one observation. The chain links TRBV6-5 to TRBJ1-5, with a weak D call TRBD1 (6 bases). The length of the CDR3 is 12 residues. Trimming cost V 7 bases and J 7 bases, with 11 bases left between them. The germline V gene has CDR1 MNHEY and CDR2 SVGAGI. In nucleotides, the CDR3 is TGTGCCAGCAAAGGGGGGGCACAGCCCCAGCATTTT. Its translation: CASKGGAQPQHF.